This TCR beta chain was sequenced during a study of control samples from healthy donors and cancer patients. The data were produced by immunoSEQ multiplex PCR, yet TCRdb's version contains in-frame clones alone and is incomplete. The sample carries about 110,000 clones, approximately 80% recorded once. The sample holds a few counts of this clone. Germline CDR1 reads GTSNPN; CDR2 reads SVGIG (reference sequence). The CDR3 has 13 amino acids. V was clipped by 5 bases and J by 4 bases, with 12 bases between them. The rearrangement uses TRBV30 and TRBJ1-5; no reliable D call. The sequencing input was blood. The source of this sequence is a man between 18 and 35 years old in good health. The CDR3 sequence: CAWGRAPNQPQHF. The CDR3 nucleotides read TGTGCCTGGGGACGGGCTCCTAATCAGCCCCAGCATTTT.